A single sample is the source of the 8 T cell receptor beta chains below, sequenced in a study of T cells after posttransplantation cyclophosphamide. Sequencing was performed with immunoSEQ multiplex PCR; in TCRdb, only in-frame clones are kept and a portion is missing. The repertoire holds around 47,000 clones, with under 95% as singletons. Sequencing was performed on PBMCs. Receptor source: a woman in her 30s in good health and a related stem cell transplant donor.

The rearrangement uses TRBV27 and TRBJ1-6; maybe TRBD1 (5 bases). This CDR3 is built from 15 residues. Trimming took off 4 bases at V and 7 bases at J, with 14 bases between the two ends. Germline V CDR1 and CDR2: MNHEY, SMNVEV (reference sequence). The CDR3 DNA is TGTGCCAGCAGTTGGAGGGGAGCGGACAATTCACCCCTCCACTTT. Translated, it gives CASSWRGADNSPLHF.

The V call is TRBV5-4, the J call TRBJ1-1; D is unresolved. The CDR3 spans 12 residues. Germline CDR1 is SGHNT and CDR2 is YYREEE (reference sequence). V was pared by 4 bases and J by 1 base, with 5 bases between. CDR3 residues: CASSPWNTEAFF. Here the CDR3 DNA reads TGTGCCAGCAGCCCGTGGAACACTGAAGCTTTCTTT.

The rearrangement uses TRBV6-5 and TRBJ2-2, with D perhaps matching TRBD2 (5 bases). This CDR3 spans 15 amino acids. The germline CDR1 and CDR2 sequences are MNHEY and SVGAGI. V was trimmed by 7 bases and J by 7 bases, leaving 19 bases between them. The CDR3 nucleotides are TGTGCCAGCATTCGACTCAGTCCTGGGAGCGGGGAGCTGTTTTTT. Its protein product is CASIRLSPGSGELFF.

V gene TRBV6-1 combines with J gene TRBJ1-2; 10 bases fit TRBD1. The CDR3 spans 13 residues. Germline CDR1 is MNHNS and CDR2 is SASEGT. V was pared by 5 bases and J by 7 bases, with 4 bases of the junction left unmatched. The CDR3 region is CASSPGTGAGYTF. The DNA for the CDR3 is TGTGCCAGCAGTCCCGGGACAGGGGCTGGCTACACCTTC.

The chain carries TRBV6-1 and TRBJ1-2, with a tentative D call TRBD1 (5 bases). Germline V gene lookup returns CDR1 MNHNS and CDR2 SASEGT. The CDR3 runs 13 residues. The ends were cut back, 4 bases at V and 8 bases at J, with 14 bases in the middle. CDR3 sequence reads: CASSGSTASGYTF. The CDR3, as DNA: TGTGCCAGCAGTGGATCGACAGCTTCGGGCTACACCTTC.

CDR3 protein: CASSSPLGRTSGGYTF. In nucleotides, the CDR3 is TGTGCCAGTAGTAGCCCACTGGGCAGGACCTCGGGAGGCTACACCTTC. The rearrangement joins TRBV19 to TRBJ1-2; no reliable D call. This CDR3 has 16 residues. Trimming left V 4 bases short and J 8 bases short, with 23 bases between. Germline lookup yields CDR1 LNHDA and CDR2 SQIVND (reference sequence).

This rearrangement joins TRBV27 to TRBJ1-1; D unresolved. CDR3 length equals 15 residues. CDR1 is MNHEY and CDR2 is SMNVEV in the germline V gene (reference sequence). Between the trimmed V and J ends, which lost 5 bases and 4 bases, there was a span of 17 bases. The CDR3 protein is CASSPYGSGGTEAFF. In DNA form, the CDR3 reads TGTGCCAGCAGTCCATATGGTAGTGGCGGCACTGAAGCTTTCTTT.

The chain joins TRBV5-1 to TRBJ1-4; 7 bases line up with TRBD1. V gave up 3 bases and J gave up 4 bases; unmatched junction bases: 6. CDR1 is SGHRS and CDR2 is YFSETQ in the germline V gene. The CDR3 is 15 amino acids. This CDR3 reads CASSWGDRDNEKLFF. For the CDR3, the DNA is TGCGCCAGCAGCTGGGGGGACAGAGATAATGAAAAACTGTTTTTT.